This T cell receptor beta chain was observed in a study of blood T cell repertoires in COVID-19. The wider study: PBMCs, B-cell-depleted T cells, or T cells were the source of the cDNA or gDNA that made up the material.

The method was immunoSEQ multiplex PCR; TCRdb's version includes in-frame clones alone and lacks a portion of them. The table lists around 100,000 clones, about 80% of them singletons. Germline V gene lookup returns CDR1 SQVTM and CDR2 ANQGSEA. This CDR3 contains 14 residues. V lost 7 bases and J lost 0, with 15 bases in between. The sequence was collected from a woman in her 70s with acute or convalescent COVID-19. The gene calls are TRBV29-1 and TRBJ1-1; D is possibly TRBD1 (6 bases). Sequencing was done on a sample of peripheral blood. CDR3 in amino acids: CSAPSGVLNTEAFF. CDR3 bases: TGCAGCGCCCCCTCAGGGGTATTGAACACTGAAGCTTTCTTT.